The 19 T cell receptor beta chains presented below share a single source sample, sequenced in a study of CD8 T cells in Susac syndrome. Reverse transcription of about 0.45 to 1 ug RNA was performed with random hexamers. TCRdb analysed the immunoSEQ multiplex PCR reads with MiXCR anew, one entry per CDR3 protein. The sample carries roughly 100,000 distinct CDR3 sequences, roughly 94% recorded once. The sample consisted of CD8+ T cells from PBMCs. These receptors all come from a human donor with Susac syndrome.

The genes are TRBV6-1 and TRBJ2-1; the D is unclear. The CDR3 consists of 13 residues. V dropped 6 bases and J dropped 6 bases, with 12 bases sitting between them. Germline CDR1 MNHNS, CDR2 SASEGT. CDR3: CASRPGRINEQFF. In DNA, the CDR3 is TGTGCCAGCAGACCAGGAAGGATCAATGAGCAGTTCTTC.

The CDR3 sequence: CASSPQWGETQYF. The CDR3 DNA is TGTGCCAGCAGCCCACAATGGGGAGAGACCCAGTACTTC. This chain links TRBV3-1 with TRBJ2-5; D gene uncertain. The germline gives CDR1 LGHDT, CDR2 YNNKEL (reference sequence). This CDR3 is built from 13 residues. V lost 4 bases and J 4 bases, leaving 10 bases between the germline ends.

The V call is TRBV4-2, the J call TRBJ2-2; perhaps TRBD1 as D (6 bases). This CDR3 has 15 residues. V shed 5 bases and J shed 4 bases, with 14 bases lying between them. Germline loops: CDR1 LGHNA, CDR2 YNFKEQ. CDR3 region: CASSATGIGTGELFF. In DNA form, the CDR3 reads TGTGCCAGCAGCGCCACAGGGATTGGCACCGGGGAGCTGTTTTTT.

The chain has TRBV29-1 and TRBJ2-7; TRBD1 matches 7 bases. V was pared by 5 bases and J by 2 bases, with 9 bases of the junction left unmatched. The CDR3 covers 14 residues. Germline CDR1 reads SQVTM; CDR2 reads ANQGSEA. The CDR3 region has the DNA TGCAGCGTTTTAAGACAGGGTTCGCCCTACGAGCAGTACTTC. Translating gives CSVLRQGSPYEQYF.

V gene TRBV6-6 combines with J gene TRBJ2-2, with 12 nucleotides matching TRBD2. This CDR3 region has 15 residues. The germline gives CDR1 MNHNY, CDR2 SVGAGI (reference sequence). J lost 4 bases, V lost 8 bases, and 5 bases had no gene match. The DNA of the CDR3 is TGTGCCAGCGAGACACTAGCGGGGGGCACCGGGGAGCTGTTTTTT. It is translated as CASETLAGGTGELFF.

V gene TRBV14 combines with J gene TRBJ2-7, with a possible D match to TRBD2 (6 bases). CDR1 and CDR2 from the germline V gene are SGHDN and FVKESK. V was clipped by 3 bases and J by 6 bases, with 12 bases between them. The CDR3 loop spans 13 amino acids. CDR3 region: CASSHSGGTEQYF. The CDR3 nucleotides read TGTGCCAGCAGCCACAGTGGGGGGACCGAGCAGTACTTC.

The chain links TRBV3-1 to TRBJ2-5, with D hard to call. Trimming cost V 4 bases and J 3 bases, with 9 bases left between them. This CDR3 region has 13 residues. Germline CDR1 LGHDT, CDR2 YNNKEL (reference sequence). CDR3 in DNA: TGTGCCAGCAGCCCTGGAATGGAAGAGACCCAGTACTTC. This codes for CASSPGMEETQYF.

This chain connects TRBV5-6 to TRBJ2-3; perhaps TRBD1 as D (5 bases). The germline V and J ends were trimmed by 5 bases and 2 bases, with 15 bases remaining between them. Germline assignment: CDR1 SGHDT and CDR2 YYEEEE. The length of the CDR3 is 15 residues. The CDR3, as DNA: TGTGCCAGCAGTTTTACCCCACAGGTCACAGATACGCAGTATTTT. Amino acids: CASSFTPQVTDTQYF.

This chain links TRBV29-1 with TRBJ2-7; no clear D. The V gene lost 4 bases and the J gene lost 3 bases, with 4 bases spanning the gap. Germline-derived CDR1 and CDR2 are SQVTM and ANQGSEA. This CDR3 spans 10 amino acids. CDR3 nucleotide sequence: TGCAGCGTTGTCAGCTACGAGCAGTACTTC. Translated, it gives CSVVSYEQYF.

This rearrangement joins TRBV7-9 to TRBJ2-7; D is possibly TRBD1 (5 bases). The germline gives CDR1 SEHNR, CDR2 FQNEAQ (reference sequence). CDR3 length: 13 residues. Trimming left V 5 bases short and J 5 bases short, with 13 bases between. The CDR3 spells CASSDQDIHEQYF. CDR3 bases: TGTGCCAGCAGCGACCAGGACATCCACGAGCAGTACTTC.

CDR3 coding DNA: TGCAGTGCTATAAAGCGACAGGGCGAGGGTCAGCCCCAGCATTTT. It codes for CSAIKRQGEGQPQHF. V and J are TRBV20-1 and TRBJ1-5, with 7 bases aligning to TRBD1. Germline loops: CDR1 DFQATT, CDR2 SNEGSKA (reference sequence). The V and J ends lost 4 bases and 6 bases, in that order; junction bases with no gene match: 12. CDR3 size: 15 residues.

The chain is built from TRBV20-1 and TRBJ1-2; TRBD1 might be the D (6 bases). From germline, CDR1 is DFQATT and CDR2 SNEGSKA (reference sequence). The germline V and J ends were trimmed by 0 bases and 6 bases, with 11 bases remaining between them. CDR3 length: 13 amino acids. CDR3 DNA sequence: TGCAGTGCTAGAGATTGGGGGCGCGATGGCTACACCTTC. Residues: CSARDWGRDGYTF.

The chain combines TRBV19 with TRBJ2-1, with 7 bases that match TRBD1. This CDR3 is 12 amino acids long. CDR1 and CDR2 from the germline V gene are LNHDA and SQIVND (reference sequence). V dropped 7 bases and J dropped 7; count of bases not matched to a gene: 4. The CDR3 nucleotides are TGTGCCAGTATGACAGGGTCAAATGAGCAGTTCTTC. The encoded protein is CASMTGSNEQFF.

The chain employs TRBV13 and TRBJ1-5, with D tentatively TRBD1 (5 bases). This CDR3 comprises 15 residues. Trimming took off 2 bases at V and 3 bases at J, with 11 bases between the two ends. The germline V gene encodes CDR1 PRHDT and CDR2 FYEKMQ (reference sequence). In nucleotides, the CDR3 is TGTGCCAGCAGCTTACGGGGGGTCCCCAATCAGCCCCAGCATTTT. Translated, it gives CASSLRGVPNQPQHF.

The chain carries TRBV29-1 and TRBJ2-7, with D tentatively TRBD1 or TRBD2 (6 bases each). Germline lookup yields CDR1 SQVTM and CDR2 ANQGSEA. The CDR3 has 14 residues. The V end lost 5 bases, the J end lost 0 bases, and 14 bases lay between the germline ends. The CDR3 reads CSVLQGGGSYEQYF. CDR3 coding DNA: TGCAGCGTTTTACAGGGAGGTGGCTCCTACGAGCAGTACTTC.

The CDR3 DNA sequence: TGTGCCACACAGACCCGACAGGGAGAGCAGTACTTC. Translated, it gives CATQTRQGEQYF. This chain links TRBV2 with TRBJ2-7, with 7 nucleotides matching TRBD1. The germline CDR1 and CDR2 sequences are SNHLY and FYNNEI. V was clipped by 10 bases and J by 7 bases; unmatched bases: 10. The CDR3 contains 12 residues.

The V and J genes are TRBV7-9 and TRBJ1-1; D remains unclear. The CDR3 has 14 amino acids. Germline V lookup: CDR1 SEHNR, CDR2 FQNEAQ (reference sequence). Trimming stripped 6 bases from V and 1 base from J, with 12 bases between. CDR3 sequence: CASRELRRNTEAFF. Written as DNA, the CDR3 is TGTGCCAGCAGGGAATTACGGCGGAACACTGAAGCTTTCTTT.

The chain links TRBV24-1 to TRBJ2-3; D is unclear. CDR1 is KGHDR, CDR2 SFDVKD, per germline. Trimming took 3 bases from V and 5 from J, leaving 11 bases between them. The CDR3 contains 14 residues. The chain's CDR3 is CATSDARLGDTQYF. CDR3 nucleotide sequence: TGTGCCACCAGTGATGCCAGGTTAGGAGATACGCAGTATTTT.

The V call is TRBV20-1, the J call TRBJ2-7, with D perhaps matching TRBD2 (5 bases). Looked up from germline, CDR1 is DFQATT and CDR2 is SNEGSKA (reference sequence). CDR3 length equals 14 residues. V lost 0 bases to trimming and J lost 6 bases, with 15 bases between them. CDR3 DNA: TGCAGTGCTAGAGACCTAGCTGTAGTCGGCGAGCAGTACTTC. Its translation is CSARDLAVVGEQYF.